The 31 T cell receptor beta chains in this list originate from one sample, sequenced in a study of T cell responses to AZD1222 COVID-19 vaccine. Clones were sequenced by immunoSEQ multiplex PCR, and TCRdb holds only the in-frame ones, with some missing. Altogether some 180,000 clones are present, 92% being singletons, with the ten largest covering 1% to 1.5%. Sequencing was performed on peripheral blood, taken on day 0 of AZD1222 vaccination. These receptors all come from an adult in good health.

This clone was observed once. The chain employs TRBV12-3 or TRBV12-4 and TRBJ2-5; 8 bases are shared with TRBD2. The J segment lost 5 bases and the V segment lost 4 bases, leaving 0 bases of the junction unmatched. This CDR3 is built from 12 residues. The CDR3 spells CASSSGGETQYF. CDR3 sequence (DNA): TGTGCCAGCAGTTCGGGGGGGGAGACCCAGTACTTC.

The chain carries TRBV28 and TRBJ2-7; D unresolved. The CDR3 is 12 amino acids. V shed 3 bases and J shed 2 bases, with 5 bases lying between them. Germline V gene lookup returns CDR1 MDHEN and CDR2 SYDVKM. The CDR3 here is CASSLGTYEQYF. CDR3 sequence (DNA): TGTGCCAGCAGTTTGGGGACCTACGAGCAGTACTTC.

The chain employs TRBV27 and TRBJ2-7, with 7 nucleotides matching TRBD1. The trim removed 5 bases at V and 4 bases at J, leaving 8 bases unmatched. Germline V gene sequence: CDR1 MNHEY, CDR2 SMNVEV (reference sequence). This CDR3 has 14 amino acids. In nucleotides, the CDR3 is TGTGCCAGCAGTGGACAGGCCGGTCAGTACGAGCAGTACTTC. This codes for CASSGQAGQYEQYF.

The rearrangement uses TRBV7-9 and TRBJ2-7, with TRBD2 as a possible D gene (5 bases). CDR3 length equals 12 residues. V lost 2 bases and J 6 bases, leaving 8 bases between the germline ends. Germline CDR1 and CDR2: SEHNR and FQNEAQ (reference sequence). CDR3 in amino acids: CASSLSGIEQYF. CDR3 coding DNA: TGTGCCAGCAGCTTATCGGGGATCGAGCAGTACTTC.

V and J are TRBV2 and TRBJ1-1; TRBD1 matches 7 bases. Germline CDR1 is SNHLY and CDR2 is FYNNEI. J gave up 7 bases and V 5 bases, and 10 bases lay outside the gene matches. This CDR3 is built from 14 residues. CDR3 bases: TGTGCCAGCAGTCGCGATAATACAGGGGTTGAAGCTTTCTTT. Residues: CASSRDNTGVEAFF.

The V and J genes are TRBV24-1 and TRBJ1-2, with D maybe TRBD1 (6 bases). The CDR3 runs 14 residues. Trimming took 4 bases from V and 1 from J, leaving 9 bases between them. The germline V gene encodes CDR1 KGHDR and CDR2 SFDVKD. The CDR3 here is CATSDGTLNYGYTF. Here the CDR3 DNA reads TGTGCCACCAGTGACGGGACACTTAACTATGGCTACACCTTC.

This clone appeared a single time. The rearrangement links TRBV28 to TRBJ1-4, with D possibly matching TRBD1 (6 bases). Trimming left V 6 bases short and J 5 bases short, with 10 bases between. Germline-derived CDR1 and CDR2 are MDHEN and SYDVKM. The CDR3 is made up of 13 amino acids. CDR3 sequence: CASRQGWNEKLFF. The CDR3 bases are TGTGCCAGCAGGCAGGGGTGGAATGAAAAACTGTTTTTT.

This chain joins TRBV4-3 and TRBJ1-1; D remains unclear. Per the germline V gene, CDR1 is LGHNA and CDR2 is YSLEER. The germline V and J ends were trimmed by 0 bases and 4 bases, with 12 bases remaining between them. The CDR3 runs 15 residues. DNA of the CDR3: TGCGCCAGCAGCCAAGATTTTAGAGGCGGCACTGAAGCTTTCTTT. Its protein product is CASSQDFRGGTEAFF.

The chain carries TRBV5-1 and TRBJ1-1, with D unresolved. The CDR3 totals 14 residues. V gave up 0 bases and J gave up 1 base, with 7 bases separating them. CDR1 and CDR2 (germline): SGHRS, YFSETQ. This CDR3 is CASSLGTGNTEAFF. For the CDR3, the DNA is TGCGCCAGCAGCTTGGGGACGGGGAACACTGAAGCTTTCTTT.

CDR3 in amino acids: CASIARDRPNEKLFF. CDR3 DNA: TGTGCCAGCATCGCTCGGGACAGACCTAATGAAAAACTGTTTTTT. The gene calls are TRBV6-5 and TRBJ1-4; 7 nucleotides line up with TRBD1. CDR1 is MNHEY and CDR2 is SVGAGI in the germline V gene. V lost 7 bases, J lost 3 bases, and 8 bases stayed unmatched. CDR3 size: 15 residues.

V is TRBV13 and J is TRBJ1-6, with D perhaps TRBD1 (6 bases). The germline V and J ends were trimmed by 5 bases and 5 bases, with 22 bases remaining between them. Germline V gene data show CDR1 as PRHDT and CDR2 as FYEKMQ (reference sequence). The CDR3 has 18 residues. CDR3 sequence: CASSAHLDREGDNSPLHF. For the CDR3, the DNA is TGTGCCAGCAGCGCACACCTGGACCGGGAGGGGGATAATTCACCCCTCCACTTT.

This chain links TRBV6-5 with TRBJ2-3; 11 nucleotides agree with TRBD2. Germline V gene data show CDR1 as MNHEY and CDR2 as SVGAGI. The CDR3 contains 16 residues. The V and J ends lost 0 bases and 4 bases, in that order; junction bases with no gene match: 3. This CDR3 is CASSYSLSGGADTQYF. As DNA, the CDR3 is TGTGCCAGCAGTTACTCCCTTAGCGGGGGGGCAGATACGCAGTATTTT.

The chain joins TRBV5-1 to TRBJ1-1; D gene unclear. V lost 4 bases to trimming and J lost 4 bases, with 17 bases between them. Germline V gives CDR1 SGHRS, CDR2 YFSETQ. The CDR3 is 15 residues long. CDR3 nucleotides: TGCGCCAGCAGCCTCCGGGCGGCGGGTAGCACTGAAGCTTTCTTT. Its protein is CASSLRAAGSTEAFF.

The genes are TRBV7-2 and TRBJ2-1; 14 positions match TRBD2. The trim removed 5 bases at V and 7 bases at J, leaving 7 bases unmatched. The CDR3 spans 16 residues. Germline CDR1 and CDR2: SGHTA and FQGNSA. The CDR3 reads CASSAPGLAGVNEQFF. In DNA form, the CDR3 reads TGTGCCAGCAGCGCACCGGGACTAGCGGGGGTTAATGAGCAGTTCTTC.

The chain is built from TRBV29-1 and TRBJ1-4; D is perhaps TRBD1 (5 bases). Germline-derived CDR1 and CDR2 are SQVTM and ANQGSEA. This CDR3 region has 14 residues. V was cut by 6 bases and J by 8 bases, with 19 bases left in between. CDR3 sequence reads: CSVSRGSDREKLFF. CDR3 sequence (DNA): TGCAGCGTCTCGAGGGGATCTGATCGGGAAAAACTGTTTTTT. The variable domain in full, with the rest retrieved from reference TRBV29-1 and TRBJ1-4, is SAVISQKPSRDICQRGTSLTIQCQVDSQVTMMFWYRQQPGQSLTLIATANQGSEATYESGFVIDKFPISRPNLTFSTLTVSNMSPEDSSIYLCSVSRGSDREKLFFGSGTQLSVL.

The rearrangement joins TRBV4-1 to TRBJ1-6; no definite D call. V lost 0 bases and J 9 bases, leaving 12 bases between the germline ends. Germline-derived CDR1 and CDR2 are MGHRA and YSYEKL. The CDR3 covers 15 residues. In DNA, the CDR3 is TGCGCCAGCAGCCAAGATAATCTTTTTGGTTCACCCCTCCACTTT. Protein product: CASSQDNLFGSPLHF.

The chain couples TRBV9 to TRBJ1-1; 9 bases match TRBD1. V was clipped by 0 bases and J by 3 bases; unmatched bases: 6. CDR1 is SGDLS and CDR2 is YYNGEE in the germline V gene. The CDR3 is 16 residues long. The CDR3 reads CASSVGDRDWDTEAFF. The CDR3 DNA reads as TGTGCCAGCAGCGTAGGGGACAGGGATTGGGACACTGAAGCTTTCTTT.

The chain recombines TRBV18 with TRBJ1-2; no reliable D call. The germline CDR1 and CDR2 sequences are KGHSH and LQKENI. V shed 3 bases and J shed 3 bases, with 8 bases lying between them. This CDR3 comprises 13 residues. The CDR3 nucleotides read TGTGCCAGCTCACCGGTAGGAGACTATGGCTACACCTTC. Its translation: CASSPVGDYGYTF.

The rearrangement links TRBV3-1 (or the pseudogene TRBV3-2) to TRBJ2-3; D is ambiguous. The CDR3 is 12 residues long. Trimming took 6 bases from V and 4 from J, leaving 8 bases between them. Germline CDR1 reads LGHDT; CDR2 reads YNNKEL (reference sequence). The CDR3 loop is CASSRAADTQYF. Written as DNA, the CDR3 is TGTGCCAGCAGTCGGGCGGCAGATACGCAGTATTTT.

This clone was detected once. DNA for the CDR3: TGTGCCTGGAGTTTGGCGGGAGAGACCCAGTACTTC. This codes for CAWSLAGETQYF. The chain recombines TRBV30 with TRBJ2-5, with D possibly matching TRBD2 (5 bases). The V gene lost 2 bases and the J gene lost 4 bases, with 8 bases spanning the gap. The V gene's germline CDR1 is GTSNPN and CDR2 SVGIG (reference sequence). The CDR3 has 12 residues.

The rearrangement joins TRBV5-4 to TRBJ1-4; 7 positions agree with TRBD1. V shed 0 bases and J 8 bases; nucleotides not matched to a gene: 1. CDR1 and CDR2 from the germline V gene are SGHNT and YYREEE (reference sequence). The CDR3 has 13 amino acids. The CDR3 protein is CASSLAGGEKLFF. The CDR3 nucleotides are TGTGCCAGCAGCTTGGCAGGGGGGGAAAAACTGTTTTTT.

As for this clone: One junction end does not reproduce the germline sequence, and a read error may be involved. The chain employs TRBV7-8 and TRBJ1-6, with D unresolved. CDR3 length: 14 amino acids. Germline CDR1 SGHVS, CDR2 FQNEAQ. The DNA for the CDR3 is TGTGCCAGCAGCCTAGCCTTGACGAGTTCACCCCTCCACTTT. Encoded protein: CASSLALTSSPLHF.

V and J are TRBV7-2 and TRBJ2-7, with no clear D. Germline CDR1 reads SGHTA; CDR2 reads FQGNSA. V lost 5 bases to trimming and J lost 2 bases, with 16 bases between them. CDR3 length equals 15 residues. The CDR3 DNA reads TGTGCCAGCAGCCTCCAGACGGGCACCGCCTACGAGCAGTACTTC. The encoded protein is CASSLQTGTAYEQYF.

The chain has TRBV7-9 and TRBJ1-3; 9 bases are shared with TRBD1. CDR1 and CDR2 (germline): SEHNR, FQNEAQ (reference sequence). This CDR3 spans 16 amino acids. The J segment lost 0 bases and the V segment lost 0 bases, leaving 0 bases of the junction unmatched. In nucleotides, the CDR3 is TGTGCCAGCAGCTTAGCGACAGGGGGCTCTGGAAACACCATATATTTT. Translating it yields CASSLATGGSGNTIYF.

This clone has a handful of counts. CDR3 loop: CASSLGTGISNQPQHF. For the CDR3, the DNA is TGTGCCAGCAGCTTAGGCACAGGGATCAGCAATCAGCCCCAGCATTTT. J is TRBJ1-5 and V is TRBV11-3; maybe TRBD1 (6 bases). V was clipped by 1 base and J by 1 base, with 11 bases between them. CDR3 length: 16 residues. The germline V gene encodes CDR1 SGHNT and CDR2 YENEEA.

V and J are TRBV3-1 (or the pseudogene TRBV3-2) and TRBJ2-1; TRBD2 aligns across 9 bases. CDR1 and CDR2 (germline): LGHDT, YNNKEL (reference sequence). The CDR3 totals 15 residues. V gave up 0 bases and J gave up 13 bases; unmatched junction bases: 10. The CDR3 region has the DNA TGTGCCAGCAGCCAAGATCTAACTAGCGGGCTCCCCCAGTTCTTC. Translated: CASSQDLTSGLPQFF.

The chain has TRBV2 and TRBJ1-1, with 7 nucleotides matching TRBD1. The CDR3 length is 13 residues. Per germline, CDR1 SNHLY and CDR2 FYNNEI. The V gene end was trimmed by 9 bases and the J gene end by 3 bases; junction bases not matched to a gene: 7. The CDR3 DNA sequence: TGTGCCAGTAAAGCAGGGGGGTACACTGAAGCTTTCTTT. It translates to CASKAGGYTEAFF.

This clone showed up just once. The V and J genes are TRBV18 and TRBJ2-7; D is possibly TRBD2 (6 bases). Germline values: CDR1 KGHSH, CDR2 LQKENI. The CDR3 sequence is 15 residues long. V was clipped by 3 bases and J by 3 bases, with 15 bases between them. The CDR3 bases are TGTGCCAGCTCACCCTACGGGGCTAGCGTCTACGAGCAGTACTTC. This encodes CASSPYGASVYEQYF.

This chain joins TRBV6-5 and TRBJ2-7, with TRBD1 matching over 7 bases. V dropped 5 bases and J dropped 1; count of bases not matched to a gene: 5. CDR1 is MNHEY and CDR2 is SVGAGI in the germline V gene. This CDR3 has 14 amino acids. CDR3 sequence reads: CASSRTTGSYEQYF. CDR3 DNA: TGTGCCAGCAGTCGTACGACAGGGTCCTACGAGCAGTACTTC.

The V and J genes are TRBV7-2 and TRBJ1-2; TRBD1 aligns across 9 bases. Trimming at V came to 7 bases and at J to 1 base, leaving 4 bases not matched to a gene. The CDR3 runs 14 residues. Germline CDR1 reads SGHTA; CDR2 reads FQGNSA. The CDR3 here is CASNQGQGNYGYTF. The CDR3 DNA sequence: TGTGCCAGCAACCAGGGACAGGGTAACTATGGCTACACCTTC. The full variable domain, in which reference TRBV7-2 and TRBJ1-2 provide the parts outside the CDR3, is GAGVSQSPSNKVTEKGKDVELRCDPISGHTALYWYRQSLGQGLEFLIYFQGNSAPDKSGLPSDRFSAERTGGSVSTLTIQRTQQEDSAVYLCASNQGQGNYGYTFGSGTRLTVV.

The chain couples TRBV2 to TRBJ2-3; 7 nucleotides agree with TRBD2. Germline lookup yields CDR1 SNHLY and CDR2 FYNNEI. Trimming took 6 bases from V and 6 from J; bases not matched to a gene: 12. CDR3 length equals 15 residues. CDR3 amino acids: CASSPASGSRDTQYF. The CDR3 coding sequence is TGTGCCAGCAGCCCGGCTAGCGGATCGAGGGATACGCAGTATTTT.